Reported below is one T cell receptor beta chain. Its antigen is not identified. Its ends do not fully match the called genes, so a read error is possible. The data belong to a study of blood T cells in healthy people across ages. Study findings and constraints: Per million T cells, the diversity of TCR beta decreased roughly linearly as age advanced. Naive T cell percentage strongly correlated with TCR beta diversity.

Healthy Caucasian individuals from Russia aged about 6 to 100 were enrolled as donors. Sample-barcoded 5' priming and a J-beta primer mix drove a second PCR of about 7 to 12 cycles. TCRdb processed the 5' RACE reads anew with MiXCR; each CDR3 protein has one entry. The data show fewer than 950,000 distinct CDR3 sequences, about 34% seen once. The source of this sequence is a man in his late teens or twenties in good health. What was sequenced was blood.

CDR3 protein: CASSQEATTGGYTF. Written as DNA, the CDR3 is TGCGCCAGCAGCCAAGAGGCAACGACCGGAGGCTATACCTTC. V is TRBV4-1 and J is TRBJ1-2, with D uncertain. This CDR3 has 14 amino acids. Germline V lookup: CDR1 MGHRA, CDR2 YSYEKL.